A single sample gave rise to the 18 T cell receptor beta chains below, sequenced in a study of multiple sclerosis patients with progressive multifocal leukoencephalopathy (dated by TCRdb to about 2019). The library was built by means of the immunoSEQ multiplex PCR assay. Here the immuneACCESS table is served through TCRdb, limited to in-frame sequences with V and J called. Missing clones are a known gap in these copies; in checked studies unresolved V genes cover under half, and the rest lacks a known reason. The table for this sample lists 20,000 to 30,000 clones; under 95% of them were counted only once. Around 2.5% of the sample lies in the top ten. Per the publication, the time point label means: roughly 12 months of natalizumab therapy. The sample's treatment or condition, from its label and the paper: on natalizumab therapy at sampling. This specimen was PBMCs, taken from a patient treated with natalizumab. The receptors were sampled from a man aged 30-40 years with multiple sclerosis.

V and J are TRBV2 and TRBJ2-3; possible D gene TRBD1, 6 bases. Germline V gene lookup returns CDR1 SNHLY and CDR2 FYNNEI. V lost 7 bases and J lost 2, with 7 bases in between. CDR3 length: 12 amino acids. The DNA for the CDR3 is TGTGCCAGCAACAGGGTCACAGATACGCAGTATTTT. Translated: CASNRVTDTQYF.

The chain couples TRBV2 to TRBJ1-1; 9 bases line up with TRBD1. Germline assignment: CDR1 SNHLY and CDR2 FYNNEI. V lost 6 bases, J lost 5 bases, and 10 bases stayed unmatched. This CDR3 contains 15 residues. Here the CDR3 reads CASRGHRGRRTEAFF. In nucleotides, the CDR3 is TGTGCCAGCAGGGGACACAGGGGGCGCCGGACTGAAGCTTTCTTT.

For this clone: Mismatch with germline at one junction end may stem from a read error. V gene TRBV4-3 combines with J gene TRBJ2-1; 10 bases are a match to TRBD2. This CDR3 has 16 residues. CDR1 is LGHNA, CDR2 YSLEER, per germline. The chain's CDR3 is CASSHGLAASCNEQFF. CDR3 in DNA: TGCGCCAGCAGCCATGGACTAGCGGCCTCCTGCAATGAGCAGTTCTTC.

The gene calls are TRBV6-5 and TRBJ2-1; 7 positions match TRBD1. This CDR3 comprises 13 residues. Germline CDR1 MNHEY, CDR2 SVGAGI. J lost 5 bases, V lost 9 bases, and 7 bases had no gene match. The CDR3 region is CASKGAGDNEQFF. In nucleotides, the CDR3 is TGTGCCAGTAAGGGGGCCGGAGACAATGAGCAGTTCTTC.

This clone was seen only once. The chain carries TRBV5-1 and TRBJ2-1, with 7 bases fitting TRBD2. V shed 4 bases and J 8 bases; nucleotides not matched to a gene: 6. This CDR3 comprises 13 residues. From germline, CDR1 is SGHRS and CDR2 YFSETQ. In DNA form, the CDR3 reads TGCGCCAGCAGCCGAGGACTAGTTGATGAGCAGTTCTTC. Protein product: CASSRGLVDEQFF. Variable domain in full (rest from reference TRBV5-1 and TRBJ2-1): KAGVTQTPRYLIKTRGQQVTLSCSPISGHRSVSWYQQTPGQGLQFLFEYFSETQRNKGNFPGRFSGRQFSNSRSEMNVSTLELGDSALYLCASSRGLVDEQFFGPGTRLTVL.

The chain combines TRBV7-6 with TRBJ2-1; 8 bases are a match to TRBD2. Germline lookup yields CDR1 SGHVS and CDR2 FNYEAQ. V shed 0 bases, J shed 7 bases, and the junction held 11 bases outside the gene matches. This CDR3 has 17 amino acids. The CDR3 DNA reads as TGTGCCAGCAGCTTAGCGCTTAACGGGAGGGGATCAAATGAGCAGTTCTTC. Translating it yields CASSLALNGRGSNEQFF.

V gene TRBV19 combines with J gene TRBJ2-3; 11 bases are a match to TRBD2. This CDR3 comprises 16 residues. The germline V gene has CDR1 LNHDA and CDR2 SQIVND (reference sequence). J lost 1 base, V lost 3 bases, and 3 bases had no gene match. CDR3 protein: CASSMLGLAGTDTQYF. The CDR3 nucleotides read TGTGCCAGTAGTATGTTGGGACTAGCGGGCACAGATACGCAGTATTTT. Looking up the rest from reference TRBV19 and TRBJ2-3 gives the full variable domain: DGGITQSPKYLFRKEGQNVTLSCEQNLNHDAMYWYRQDPGQGLRLIYYSQIVNDFQKGDIAEGYSVSREKKESFPLTVTSAQKNPTAFYLCASSMLGLAGTDTQYFGPGTRLTVL.

The CDR3 here is CASSPGGNYGYTF. In DNA form, the CDR3 reads TGTGCCAGCAGCCCAGGGGGGAACTATGGCTACACCTTC. The chain combines TRBV5-6 with TRBJ1-2; TRBD1 matches at 7 bases. The CDR3 length is 13 residues. CDR1 and CDR2 (germline): SGHDT, YYEEEE. J was trimmed by 2 bases and V by 4 bases; bases with no gene match: 2. Full variable domain (outside the CDR3, taken from reference TRBV5-6 and TRBJ1-2): DAGVTQSPTHLIKTRGQQVTLRCSPKSGHDTVSWYQQALGQGPQFIFQYYEEEERQRGNFPDRFSGHQFPNYSSELNVNALLLGDSALYLCASSPGGNYGYTFGSGTRLTVV.

Points on this clone: Other DNA sequences from this sample encode an identical CDR3 as well. J is TRBJ1-4 and V is TRBV28, with D uncertain. CDR1 is MDHEN and CDR2 is SYDVKM in the germline V gene. V lost 2 bases and J lost 7, with 2 bases in between. The CDR3 sequence is 11 residues long. This chain's CDR3 is CASSLGEKLFF. The CDR3 coding sequence is TGTGCCAGCAGTTTAGGTGAAAAACTGTTTTTT.

This chain connects TRBV4-1 to TRBJ2-3; 8 bases fit TRBD2. This CDR3 comprises 15 residues. Trimming at V came to 5 bases and at J to 5 bases, leaving 9 bases not matched to a gene. CDR1 is MGHRA and CDR2 is YSYEKL in the germline V gene. This CDR3 reads CASSLSGSFEDTQYF. CDR3 coding DNA: TGCGCCAGCAGCTTGAGCGGGAGTTTCGAAGATACGCAGTATTTT.

V and J are TRBV18 and TRBJ2-7; D unresolved. There are 15 residues in the CDR3. Germline V gives CDR1 KGHSH, CDR2 LQKENI. Trimming cost V 3 bases and J 2 bases, with 14 bases left between them. CDR3 nucleotides: TGTGCCAGCTCACCCGGGCGCCTCGGCCCCTACGAGCAGTACGTC. It is translated as CASSPGRLGPYEQYV.

This clone showed up just a few times. The chain carries TRBV4-2 and TRBJ2-1, with D perhaps TRBD2 (6 bases). Per the germline V gene, CDR1 is LGHNA and CDR2 is YNFKEQ. Trimming shortened V by 0 bases and J by 12 bases, and 21 bases separated the two germline ends. The length of the CDR3 is 16 residues. The CDR3, as DNA: TGTGCCAGCAGCCAAGATTGGAGGGGAGGTGGAATGAGGCAGTTCTTC. Amino acid sequence: CASSQDWRGGGMRQFF.

The CDR3 DNA reads as TGTGCCTGGAGCGGAGGGGCAGGGGGCTTTTCTGGAAACACCATATATTTT. Its translation is CAWSGGAGGFSGNTIYF. V usage is TRBV30 and J usage is TRBJ1-3, with 8 bases matching TRBD1. This CDR3 region has 17 residues. With 3 bases clipped from V and 1 base from J, the junction kept 11 bases outside the gene matches. Germline assignment: CDR1 GTSNPN and CDR2 SVGIG (reference sequence). Full variable domain (rest looked up from reference TRBV30 and TRBJ1-3): SQTIHQWPATLVQPVGSPLSLECTVEGTSNPNLYWYRQAAGRGLQLLFYSVGIGQISSEVPQNLSASRPQDRQFILSSKKLLLSDSGFYLCAWSGGAGGFSGNTIYFGEGSWLTVV.

The chain links TRBV18 to TRBJ2-5; maybe TRBD1 (5 bases). The tail of the sequence fits TRBJ2-7 better, so the J call may be wrong. CDR3 length equals 13 residues. CDR1 is KGHSH and CDR2 is LQKENI in the germline V gene. The CDR3 coding sequence is TGTGCCAGCTCATCCGTCAGGGTGAACGAGCAGTACTTC. Translation gives CASSSVRVNEQYF.

The genes are TRBV4-3 and TRBJ2-1, with D uncertain. The CDR3 covers 16 residues. V dropped 0 bases and J dropped 2 bases, with 11 bases sitting between them. Germline V gene sequence: CDR1 LGHNA, CDR2 YSLEER. The CDR3 reads CASSQDWTDTYNEQFF. CDR3 DNA: TGCGCCAGCAGCCAAGATTGGACGGATACCTACAATGAGCAGTTCTTC.

The chain is built from TRBV5-1 and TRBJ1-3; a possible D gene is TRBD1 (6 bases). The length of the CDR3 is 15 residues. Germline CDR1 and CDR2: SGHRS and YFSETQ. V shed 1 base and J shed 4 bases, with 12 bases lying between them. In DNA, the CDR3 is TGCGCCAGCAGCTTGAACCGGGGGCGAGGAAACACCATATATTTT. Encoded protein: CASSLNRGRGNTIYF.

V is TRBV6-5 and J is TRBJ2-1; D possibly corresponds to TRBD2 (6 bases). Germline lookup yields CDR1 MNHEY and CDR2 SVGAGI. Trimming left V 6 bases short and J 10 bases short, with 10 bases between. The CDR3 is made up of 11 amino acids. CDR3 nucleotides: TGTGCCAGCAGCTACAGCGGGGAGCAGTTCTTC. Encoded protein: CASSYSGEQFF.

The chain combines TRBV7-2 with TRBJ1-2; 7 positions match TRBD1. The J segment lost 4 bases and the V segment lost 1 base, leaving 3 bases of the junction unmatched. CDR1 is SGHTA and CDR2 is FQGNSA in the germline V gene. This CDR3 has 14 amino acids. CDR3 amino acids: CASSLEGQPYGYTF. CDR3 DNA sequence: TGTGCCAGCAGCTTAGAGGGACAGCCCTATGGCTACACCTTC.